Listed here are 5 T cell receptor beta chains from one sample, sequenced in a study of technical replicates of blood from a handful of donors. Using immunoSEQ multiplex PCR, the repertoire was profiled, and TCRdb retains in-frame clones only, with some absent. The repertoire holds about 73,000 clones, with 93% as singletons. Specimen: T cells isolated from PBMCs. The receptor source for this set is a human donor in good health.

CDR3 nucleotide sequence: TGTGCCAGCACCGGAGGGGAGCGGATATTTAATGAGCAGTTCTTC. Translation gives CASTGGERIFNEQFF. V and J are TRBV7-9 and TRBJ2-1, with D possibly TRBD2 on 6 matching bases. CDR1 SEHNR and CDR2 FQNEAQ come from the germline V gene (reference sequence). The CDR3 runs to 15 residues. V was shortened by 7 bases and J by 7 bases, with 20 bases between the two germline ends.

The rearrangement links TRBV7-9 to TRBJ2-1; 9 positions match TRBD2. Germline CDR1 SEHNR, CDR2 FQNEAQ (reference sequence). CDR3 length: 15 residues. J gave up 6 bases and V 5 bases, and 8 bases lay outside the gene matches. For the CDR3, the DNA is TGTGCCAGCAGCCTACCGGGACTAGCATTCAATGAGCAGTTCTTC. This gives the protein CASSLPGLAFNEQFF. Combining the CDR3 with reference TRBV7-9 and TRBJ2-1 gives the whole variable domain DTGVSQNPRHKITKRGQNVTFRCDPISEHNRLYWYRQTLGQGPEFLTYFQNEAQLEKSRLLSDRFSAERPKGSFSTLEIQRTEQGDSAMYLCASSLPGLAFNEQFFGPGTRLTVL.

The chain links TRBV28 to TRBJ2-7; no reliable D call. V shed 4 bases and J shed 3 bases, with 13 bases lying between them. The germline gives CDR1 MDHEN, CDR2 SYDVKM. CDR3 length: 14 residues. CDR3 bases: TGTGCCAGCAGTTCTACTCTCCGCTTCTACGAGCAGTACTTC. Its protein is CASSSTLRFYEQYF.

V gene TRBV12-5 combines with J gene TRBJ2-1; D possibly corresponds to TRBD1 (6 bases). The V end lost 0 bases, the J end lost 5 bases, and 17 bases lay between the germline ends. In germline, CDR1 is LGHNT, CDR2 FRNRAP. The CDR3 is made up of 17 amino acids. In nucleotides, the CDR3 is TGTGCTAGTGGTTTGGTACGAGAACAGGGAAAGGACAATGAGCAGTTCTTC. Its translation is CASGLVREQGKDNEQFF.

This clone appeared once. The chain links TRBV5-1 to TRBJ1-1; 10 bases fit TRBD1. CDR3 length: 14 residues. Germline values: CDR1 SGHRS, CDR2 YFSETQ. J lost 11 bases, V lost 4 bases, and 11 bases had no gene match. The DNA of the CDR3 is TGCGCCAGCAGCCAGACAGGGGGCGCGTTTTTGGCTTTCTTT. Translated: CASSQTGGAFLAFF.